This is a list of T cell receptor beta chains from one sample in a study of blood T cell repertoires in COVID-19. Assay: immunoSEQ multiplex PCR; the TCRdb copy retains only in-frame clones and omits some. The table shows under 200,000 clones, with more than 85% occurring only once. Sequenced: peripheral blood. Source of these receptors: a man in his sixties with COVID-19, enrolled during active disease. Both conserved end residues are part of each CDR3. D genes are given only for firm matches. Part of the rows lack a size; the others show once, few, many or a class for expanded clones.

J | D | V | size | DNA | CDR3
TRBJ2-1 | NA | TRBV9 | NA | TGTGCCAGCAGCGTAGGTGGGGTCGGGATCTACAATGAGCAGTTCTTC | CASSVGGVGIYNEQFF
TRBJ2-7 | NA | TRBV5-8 | NA | TGTGCCAGCAGCTTCAGATCAGGGTTCCGGGAGCAGTACTTC | CASSFRSGFREQYF
TRBJ2-5 | NA | TRBV24-1 | NA | TGTGCCACCAGTGATTTTGGGGGGGCAGCTCAAGAGACCCAGTACTTC | CATSDFGGAAQETQYF
TRBJ2-5 | NA | TRBV15 | NA | TGTGCCACCAGCAGAGATTCCGGGGAGACCCAGTACTTC | CATSRDSGETQYF
TRBJ2-7 | NA | TRBV12-1 | NA | TGTGCCAGCAGCTTTGGGCTAGCGGGAGATTGCTTTTACGAGCAGTACTTC | CASSFGLAGDCFYEQYF
TRBJ2-4 | TRBD2 | TRBV7-2 | NA | TGTGCCAGCAGCTTGGGGCTAGCGGGGGTAAGGGCCAAAAACATTCAGTACTTC | CASSLGLAGVRAKNIQYF
TRBJ2-1 | TRBD2 | TRBV7-2 | NA | TGTGCCAGCAGCTTCCTTGGTACTACTAGCGGGAGGCACAATGAGCAGTTCTTC | CASSFLGTTSGRHNEQFF
TRBJ2-3 | NA | TRBV30 | NA | TGTGCCTGGGGACAGGGAGGGGATACGCAGTATTTT | CAWGQGGDTQYF
TRBJ2-1 | NA | TRBV7-2 | NA | TGTGCCAGCAGCCCGGGACTCTTTAATAACAATGAGCAGTTCTTC | CASSPGLFNNNEQFF
TRBJ2-3 | NA | TRBV25-1 | NA | TGTGCCAGCACGGGGATGTACACAGATACGCAGTATTTT | CASTGMYTDTQYF
TRBJ2-7 | TRBD2 | TRBV6-1 | NA | TGTGCCAGCAGTGACGCCCTGGGACTAGCGGGAGTACCGTACGAGCAGTACTTC | CASSDALGLAGVPYEQYF
TRBJ1-6 | TRBD1 | TRBV18 | NA | TGTGCCAGCTCACCTCCGGGAAACAGGGGAAATTCACCCCTCCACTTT | CASSPPGNRGNSPLHF
TRBJ2-7 | TRBD2 | TRBV30 | NA | TGTGCCTGGAGTATGGGGACTAGGTCCTACGAGCAGTACTTC | CAWSMGTRSYEQYF
TRBJ2-3 | NA | TRBV14 | NA | TGTGCCAGCAGCCAAAGCCTCGACCGGGACTGGAGGACAGATACGCAGTATTTT | CASSQSLDRDWRTDTQYF
TRBJ2-1 | TRBD2 | TRBV19 | few | TGTGCCAGTAGTAGCCCTAGCGGCTATGAGCAGTTCTTC | CASSSPSGYEQFF
TRBJ2-1 | TRBD1 | TRBV18 | NA | TGTGCCAGCTCACCACAGACAGGGGACCCCAATGAGCAGTTCTTC | CASSPQTGDPNEQFF
TRBJ2-2 | NA | TRBV7-3 | NA | TGTGCCAGCAATGGGGGGGCCACCGGGGAGCTGTTTTTT | CASNGGATGELFF
TRBJ2-5 | TRBD1 | TRBV6-6 | NA | TGTGCCAGCAGTAGACAGGGGGCCGGTAAGACCCAGTACTTC | CASSRQGAGKTQYF
TRBJ2-3 | TRBD1 | TRBV2 | NA | TGTGCCATCAAGGACAGGGGAACAGATACGCAGTATTTT | CAIKDRGTDTQYF
TRBJ2-7 | NA | TRBV24-1 | NA | TGTGCCACCAGTGACACGGACAAGTTGCAGTACTTC | CATSDTDKLQYF
TRBJ2-2 | TRBD2 | TRBV6-1 | NA | TGTGCCAGCAGTGAATGGGGGACTAGCGATTCCGGGGAGCTGTTTTTT | CASSEWGTSDSGELFF
TRBJ2-1 | NA | TRBV19 | NA | TGTGCCAGTAGTCGCGGGATCTACAATGAGCAGTTCTTC | CASSRGIYNEQFF
TRBJ1-5 | NA | TRBV6-1 | NA | TGTGCCAGCAGTGAAGATGCGAATCAGCCCCAGCATTTT | CASSEDANQPQHF
TRBJ1-2 | TRBD1 | TRBV4-3 | NA | TGCGCCAGCCGAGGGACAGGAGGCAACTATGGCTACACCTTC | CASRGTGGNYGYTF
TRBJ1-1 | TRBD1 | TRBV11-3 | NA | TGTGCCAGCACCGGGACAGGGGATTTTGAAGCTTTCTTT | CASTGTGDFEAFF
TRBJ1-2 | TRBD1 | TRBV7-2 | NA | TGTGCCAGCAGCTTAGGGGACAGGCAAAGCTATGGCTACACCTTC | CASSLGDRQSYGYTF
TRBJ2-5 | TRBD1 | TRBV5-1 | NA | TGCGCCAGCAGCCCCTTGTTAGGGGGCCGGGGCGAGACCCAGTACTTC | CASSPLLGGRGETQYF
TRBJ2-1 | NA | TRBV11-1 | NA | TGTGCCAGCACCCACGGGGGGCGGACGGGAGAGCAGTTCTTC | CASTHGGRTGEQFF
TRBJ2-1 | TRBD2 | TRBV30 | NA | TGTGCCTGTTCAATCAGCGGGAGGGCCGGTGAGCAGTTCTTC | CACSISGRAGEQFF
TRBJ1-5 | NA | TRBV7-8 | few | TGTGCCAGCAGCCCTGCCGGGGGGTTCGGCAATCAGCCCCAGCATTTT | CASSPAGGFGNQPQHF
TRBJ1-3 | TRBD1 | TRBV6-5 | once | TGTGCCAGCAGGGGGACAGGGGGCGCTGGAAACACCATATATTTT | CASRGTGGAGNTIYF
TRBJ2-3 | TRBD2 | TRBV11-3 | NA | TGTGCCAGCAGCTGGGGCGGGGGGCCCCCAGATACGCAGTATTTT | CASSWGGGPPDTQYF
TRBJ1-1 | TRBD1 | TRBV2 | NA | TGTGCCAGCAATAGACAGGGGCTGACTGAAGCTTTCTTT | CASNRQGLTEAFF
TRBJ1-2 | NA | TRBV28 | NA | TGTGCCACCACGAGGAGCGGGGCTATCCGGTATGGCTACACCTTC | CATTRSGAIRYGYTF
TRBJ1-1 | TRBD1 | TRBV18 | NA | TGTGCCAGCTCACCACAGGACAGGGATTTGTCTTTCTTT | CASSPQDRDLSFF
TRBJ1-2 | NA | TRBV24-1 | few | TGTGCCACCAGTGAAGAGACAGGAGGTAATGGCTACACCTTC | CATSEETGGNGYTF
TRBJ2-3 | TRBD2 | TRBV7-2 | NA | TGTGCCAGCAGCTTAGATTTCAGCGGGGGTCCCAGAGATACGCAGTATTTT | CASSLDFSGGPRDTQYF
TRBJ1-5 | NA | TRBV20-1 | NA | TGCAGTGCTAGTCAGGGTAATCAGCCCCAGCATTTT | CSASQGNQPQHF
TRBJ2-6 | NA | TRBV5-4 | NA | TGTGCCAGCAGCCCACTCTCTGGGGCCAACGTCCTGACTTTC | CASSPLSGANVLTF
TRBJ1-1 | NA | TRBV25-1 | NA | TGTGCCAGCAGTGAACAGGGCTCCACTGAAGCTTTCTTT | CASSEQGSTEAFF
TRBJ2-5 | NA | TRBV7-7 | NA | TGTGCTAGCAGCTTAGAGAAGGGAGCCCAAGAGACCCAGTACTTC | CASSLEKGAQETQYF
TRBJ1-1 | NA | TRBV27 | NA | TGTGCCAGCAGTCCGAGTAGGGGGGGAGGCACTGAAGCTTTCTTT | CASSPSRGGGTEAFF
TRBJ1-5 | TRBD1 | TRBV29-1 | NA | TGCAGCGTTGAAGAGGCGGGACAGGGGGCTCAGCCCCAGCATTTT | CSVEEAGQGAQPQHF
TRBJ1-5 | NA | TRBV6-5 | few | TGTGCCAGCAGCCCAGGGTGGCAGCCCCAGCATTTT | CASSPGWQPQHF
TRBJ2-7 | NA | TRBV18 | NA | TGTGCCAGCTCACCACCTACCTCCGGGACACCGGGGAGTTGGGAGCAGTACTTC | CASSPPTSGTPGSWEQYF
TRBJ2-1 | NA | TRBV6-4 | few | TGTGCCAGCAGTGACGCCCCAGGGGCCGGATACAATGAGCAGTTCTTC | CASSDAPGAGYNEQFF
TRBJ1-2 | NA | TRBV5-8 | NA | TGTGCCAGCAGCTTATTACAGGGTCCCTCGGGCTACACCTTC | CASSLLQGPSGYTF
TRBJ1-1 | NA | TRBV7-9 | NA | TGTGCCAGCAGCCCAGGTGGGGGGACTGAAGCTTTCTTT | CASSPGGGTEAFF
TRBJ2-7 | TRBD2 | TRBV7-2 | NA | TGTGCCAGCAGCCAGGGCCCTGCGGGAGGGCGCGAGCAGTACTTC | CASSQGPAGGREQYF
TRBJ1-1 | TRBD1 | TRBV5-1 | few | TGCGCCAGCGGGCGGACAGGACATCGCATGAACACTGAAGCTTTCTTT | CASGRTGHRMNTEAFF
TRBJ2-6 | NA | TRBV4-3 | NA | TGCGCCAGCAGCCAGTGGCAGCCAGGGGGGGCCAACGTCCTGACTTTC | CASSQWQPGGANVLTF
TRBJ2-3 | TRBD2 | TRBV28 | NA | TGTGCCAGCAGTTTTGACCCCCTTCGGTCAAACTCTAGCGGGGAGTATTTT | CASSFDPLRSNSSGEYF
TRBJ1-3 | NA | TRBV7-9 | NA | TGTGCCAGCAGCTCGTCCTCTGGAAACACCATATATTTT | CASSSSSGNTIYF
TRBJ2-5 | NA | TRBV7-2 | NA | TGTGCCAGCAGCTTAGCGGGGGGCGGGAGATCTGAGACCCAGTACTTC | CASSLAGGGRSETQYF
TRBJ2-1 | TRBD1 | TRBV5-1 | NA | TGCGCCAGCAGCTCCCCGGGACAGGTGAGCTCCTACAATGAGCAGTTCTTC | CASSSPGQVSSYNEQFF